This is a list of T cell receptor beta chains from one sample in a study of prognosis after radiotherapy for stage I lung cancer. One entry per CDR3 protein results from TCRdb running MiXCR on the multiplex PCR reads. This table has fewer than 40,000 distinct CDR3 sequences, 35% to 45% appearing once. This specimen consisted of PBMCs, obtained before or after stereotactic body radiation therapy (not recorded which). The receptors come from a donor aged 50 or older with non-small cell lung cancer. Both conserved end residues are part of each CDR3. A D gene is named only where the DNA matches it firmly. A clone size is listed for some rows: how often the clone was seen (once, few, many), or a class if it is expanded.

CDR3nt | CDR3aa | j_gene | v_gene | abundance | d_gene
TGTGCCAGCAGCTTAGCTGGCCTAGCGGGGGGATACAATGAGCAGTTCTTC | CASSLAGLAGGYNEQFF | TRBJ2-1 | TRBV7-2 | many | TRBD2
TGCAGTGCCCGACAGGGGGCTGACTATGGCTACACCTTC | CSARQGADYGYTF | TRBJ1-2 | TRBV20-1 | many | TRBD1
TGTGCCAGCAGCTTACGAATGGTCTCTAGCGGGGGGGAGACCCAGTACTTC | CASSLRMVSSGGETQYF | TRBJ2-5 | TRBV7-2 | many | TRBD2
TGCGCCAGCAGCTTGGAATACGGGGATGGCTACACCTTC | CASSLEYGDGYTF | TRBJ1-2 | TRBV5-1 | many | -
TGTGCCAGCAGCTCCGGACAGGGAGTATCCTACGAGCAGTACTTC | CASSSGQGVSYEQYF | TRBJ2-7 | TRBV7-8 | - | TRBD1
TGTGCCTGGGACCAGGGGGAGGATGAAAAACTGTTTTTT | CAWDQGEDEKLFF | TRBJ1-4 | TRBV30 | - | TRBD1
TGTGCCAGCAGCTCCGGGACAGGGTACAATGAGCAGTTCTTC | CASSSGTGYNEQFF | TRBJ2-1 | TRBV7-9 | many | TRBD1
TGCAGTGCTCCCACGGCAGGGGGGCTGGAGACCCAGTACTTC | CSAPTAGGLETQYF | TRBJ2-5 | TRBV20-1 | many | -
TGTGCTAGTGGTTTGGGGTGGACAGGGCAAGAGACCCAGTACTTC | CASGLGWTGQETQYF | TRBJ2-5 | TRBV12-5 | many | TRBD1
TGTGCCAGCAGCTTAAGATTAGGACAGGGAAGTGAGCAGTTCTTC | CASSLRLGQGSEQFF | TRBJ2-1 | TRBV7-8 | - | TRBD1
TGTGCCAGCAGCCAGGGACAGGGGGATTACGAGCAGTACTTC | CASSQGQGDYEQYF | TRBJ2-7 | TRBV4-2 | many | TRBD1
TGTGCCAGTAGTCCAACAGCCACCGTGGTGAATGAGCAGTTCTTC | CASSPTATVVNEQFF | TRBJ2-1 | TRBV19 | - | -
TGTGCCAGCAGCTTAGGACCCATTGATTCTGAGCAGTTCTTC | CASSLGPIDSEQFF | TRBJ2-1 | TRBV11-3 | many | -
TGTGCCAGCAGCGATGGGACTAGCTTGTACAATGAGCAGTTCTTC | CASSDGTSLYNEQFF | TRBJ2-1 | TRBV5-4 | - | TRBD2
TGCGCCAGCAGCGTGAATGGACTAGCGGGGACATACGAGCAGTACTTC | CASSVNGLAGTYEQYF | TRBJ2-7 | TRBV5-1 | - | TRBD2
TGTGCCAGCAGTGGGGGGACGGATGAAGCTTTCTTT | CASSGGTDEAFF | TRBJ1-1 | TRBV25-1 | - | -
TGCAGTGCTAGAGATTTGGGGCGGGAGGGCCGGTACGAGCAGTACTTC | CSARDLGREGRYEQYF | TRBJ2-7 | TRBV20-1 | medium-sized | TRBD2
TGTGCCAGCAAGGAACCGGACTATGGCTACACCTTC | CASKEPDYGYTF | TRBJ1-2 | TRBV6-1 | many | -
TGTGCCACCAGGGGGTCCGCTGGAAACACCATATATTTT | CATRGSAGNTIYF | TRBJ1-3 | TRBV28 | once | TRBD1
TGCAGTGCTAGAGCTGCCGGGGCCTGGGAATCAGATACGCAGTATTTT | CSARAAGAWESDTQYF | TRBJ2-3 | TRBV20-1 | many | -